The present entry profiles one T cell receptor beta chain with its context. Its binding antigen is unknown. Per-nucleotide qualities are absent, and no much larger clonotype sits a single base away. Additional DNA sequences in this sample encode the identical CDR3. Library creation used the immunoSEQ multiplex PCR assay. Genomic DNA from the sorted T-cell subsets was used to amplify and sequence rearranged TCR beta chain products. Per the source publication's procedure: Shannon entropy and Simpson indices were used to quantify the repertoire diversity of productive TCR beta rearrangements. To gauge clonal expansion, the frequencies of the 100 most abundant productive TCR beta clonotypes among total reads were added together. The TRB repertoires were evaluated with a self-reactivity index based on amino acid usage at CDR3beta positions 6 and 7. Repertoire analyses used two-way ANOVA; flow cytometric analyses used Student t or Mann-Whitney tests. Held by TCRdb, this immuneACCESS table contains in-frame sequences only and omits some clones. Under half of the omission traces to an unresolved V gene where checked; the cause of the rest is unknown. For V, J and clone size, that table is used; D and trimming come from the DNA. The sample table holds 29,000 or so clones, of which about 95% were seen once. The ten largest clones represent under 0.2% of the sample.

These data are taken from a study of regulatory and conventional T cells in RAG deficiency (dated by TCRdb to the late 2010s). For the study in its entirety: High-throughput TCR beta sequencing was used to compare the repertoire diversity and composition of Treg, conventional CD4+ and CD8+ T cells between RAG-deficient patients and healthy controls. Overall study results and their limits: Markedly lower Shannon entropy and higher Simpson indices were observed in RAG-deficient patients than in control T-cell subpopulations. All patient T-cell subsets had shorter CDR3 lengths; Omenn syndrome patients showed >80% Treg-Tconv repertoire overlap at nucleotide and amino acid level. For some subjects, some analyses of T-cell subsets were not performed. In Omenn syndrome patients, sorted CD25-high CD127-low cells may represent peripherally activated cells rather than bona fide Treg cells. Compared with controls, Omenn syndrome and CID/AS patients had about 100-fold fewer unique TCR beta sequences in Treg cells, whereas the reduction in the other subsets was around 10-fold.

Before genomic DNA extraction, conventional CD4+ T cells were purified from blood as CD25-low CD127-high cells. Eight healthy control donors were used as the comparison group for repertoire analyses. The CDR3 contains 13 residues, cysteine and phenylalanine counted. The read is trimmed to its CDR3 DNA, 39 bases read in frame from base 1. The V end gives up 4 bases and the J end 5 bases, leaving 2 bases in the junction not matched to a gene. For CDR1 and CDR2, the germline V gene lists MRHNA and SNTAGT. The same data also went into a second study, on regulatory T cells. The other study reports the following: The multiplex PCR relied on 52 forward TRBV primers and 13 reverse TRBJ primers, and amplification bias was corrected through assay-based and computational methods. In patients, repertoires had restricted unique TRB V-J pairs and skewed V and J gene usage, with regulatory T cells showing the most marked changes. The study compared T-cell receptor beta repertoires of sorted regulatory, conventional CD4+ and CD8+ T cells in CD3G-deficient patients with those in healthy controls. Peripheral blood mononuclear cells were isolated by Ficoll density separation. Rearranged TRB loci were amplified from genomic DNA by multiplex PCR within the immunoSEQ assay. TRB amplicons were sequenced on an Illumina HiSeq platform. Raw sequences were error-filtered and aligned to reference gene sequences by custom algorithms, then analyzed with the immunoSEQ online tools. Frequencies of productive and nonproductive TRB rearrangements were assessed among unique sequences as well as among total sequences. Prism software was used to run t tests, Mann-Whitney tests or two-way ANOVA for comparisons between groups.

The receptor comes from a human donor in good health. The sample was CD25- CD4+ T cells sorted from blood. The V and J segments used are TRBV6-4 and TRBJ1-1, with 9 middle bases fitting TRBD1. The DNA reads as follows: TGTGCCAGCAGTGCGACAGGGGGAACTGAAGCTTTCTTT. Its coded protein is CASSATGGTEAFF.